The 5 T cell receptor beta chains presented below share a single source sample, sequenced in a study of vaccination effects on CD4 cells after COVID-19. TCRdb keeps only in-frame clones here, not all; method: immunoSEQ multiplex PCR. The sample consists of 15,000 or so clones, roughly 70% of them appearing once. Their antigen targets remain unknown. Prior to sequencing, the ViraFEST assay stimulated PBMC with viral peptide pools, which expanded the antigen-specific CD4+ T cells. At the end of less than 12 days of culture, CD4+ T cells were isolated. Two doses of either BNT162b2 or mRNA-1273 were given to each participant. Specimen: CD4+ T cells from PBMCs cultured with HCoV-NL63 spike peptides, collected after COVID-19 vaccination. The receptors were sampled from a human donor who received a COVID-19 vaccine.

This clone showed up just once. The chain links TRBV5-5 to TRBJ2-5, with a weak D call TRBD1 (5 bases). Germline V lookup: CDR1 SGHKS, CDR2 YYEKEE (reference sequence). The CDR3 extends over 16 amino acids. The V gene lost 0 bases and the J gene lost 4 bases, with 16 bases spanning the gap. CDR3 amino acids: CASSLAWQGWAETQYF. CDR3 nucleotides: TGTGCCAGCAGCTTGGCGTGGCAGGGATGGGCAGAGACCCAGTACTTC.

This chain links TRBV9 with TRBJ2-3; no firm D call. This CDR3 spans 13 amino acids. Looked up from germline, CDR1 is SGDLS and CDR2 is YYNGEE. Between the trimmed V and J ends, which lost 4 bases and 0 bases, there was a span of 6 bases. CDR3 nucleotide sequence: TGTGCCAGCAGCCCCTCTAGCACAGATACGCAGTATTTT. The encoded protein is CASSPSSTDTQYF.

This clone was detected once. The gene calls are TRBV4-2 and TRBJ2-1; D uncertain. The V and J ends lost 0 bases and 4 bases respectively, with 7 bases between them. Germline loops: CDR1 LGHNA, CDR2 YNFKEQ. CDR3 length: 14 amino acids. CDR3 coding DNA: TGTGCCAGCAGCCAAGACCAGGATTACAATGAGCAGTTCTTC. Protein: CASSQDQDYNEQFF.

This clone has just a few counts. The chain employs TRBV6-5 and TRBJ1-1; 7 nucleotides line up with TRBD1. Germline V gene sequence: CDR1 MNHEY, CDR2 SVGAGI. V was clipped by 4 bases and J by 2 bases; unmatched bases: 7. The CDR3 totals 15 residues. The CDR3 region has the DNA TGTGCCAGCAGTTCCCCGGGACAGTTTAACACTGAAGCTTTCTTT. Translating it yields CASSSPGQFNTEAFF.

The chain is built from TRBV18 and TRBJ2-3; D unclear. Trimming took 3 bases from V and 3 from J, leaving 7 bases between them. CDR3 length: 13 amino acids. Per the germline V gene, CDR1 is KGHSH and CDR2 is LQKENI. Here the CDR3 DNA reads TGTGCCAGCTCACCTATGGGTACAGATACGCAGTATTTT. Amino acids: CASSPMGTDTQYF.